This T cell receptor (beta chain) originates from a study of CD8 T cells in Susac syndrome. Random hexamers served to reverse transcribe roughly 0.45 to 1 ug RNA. MiXCR was run by TCRdb on the immunoSEQ multiplex PCR reads, yielding one entry per CDR3 protein. The sample contains around 150,000 distinct CDR3 sequences, around 95% of which appear only once. This receptor was identified in a human donor with Susac syndrome. Material for sequencing was CD4+ T cells from PBMCs.

CDR3 nucleotide sequence: TGTGCCAGCAGTTTAGGAAGGCCTAAGAAAGAGACCCAGTACTTC. Its translation: CASSLGRPKKETQYF. The chain uses TRBV28 and TRBJ2-5; D call uncertain. Between the trimmed V and J ends, which lost 2 bases and 3 bases, there was a span of 13 bases. Germline V lookup: CDR1 MDHEN, CDR2 SYDVKM. The CDR3 is 15 residues long.